These 27 T cell receptor beta chains were all obtained from the same sample, sequenced in a study of Tregs in tolerant kidney transplant recipients. Sequenced by immunoSEQ multiplex PCR; TCRdb stores in-frame clones only, minus some. The sample lists 84,000 or so clones; roughly 93% were seen once. The nonmyeloablative bone marrow transplants came from related graft donors, with transient mixed chimerism. The source material was CD4+ T cells from blood (PBMCs), sampled 12 months after the transplant. Receptor source: a human patient who received a combined kidney and bone marrow transplant. Some T cells may be the graft donor's.

The CDR3 region has the DNA TGTGCCAGCAGCGTCGTAGCGGATTCGAACACCGGGGAGCTGTTTTTT. Translating gives CASSVVADSNTGELFF. The rearrangement links TRBV9 to TRBJ2-2, with D maybe TRBD2 (6 bases). V was cut by 2 bases and J by 0 bases, with 11 bases left in between. The CDR3 contains 16 residues. CDR1 is SGDLS and CDR2 is YYNGEE in the germline V gene.

Turning to this clone: The germline gene is not matched at one end of the junction; a read error may be the cause. The chain links TRBV20-1 to TRBJ2-5; perhaps TRBD1 as D (6 bases). The length of the CDR3 is 11 residues. Germline V gene lookup returns CDR1 DFQATT and CDR2 SNEGSKA (reference sequence). This CDR3 reads CSAPFTGPPNF. CDR3 DNA sequence: TGCAGTGCTCCGTTCACAGGGCCCCCAAACTTC.

This chain joins TRBV4-1 and TRBJ2-2, with D maybe TRBD2 (5 bases). V was cut by 2 bases and J by 5 bases, with 18 bases left in between. The CDR3 contains 17 residues. Germline CDR1 reads MGHRA; CDR2 reads YSYEKL. CDR3 DNA: TGCGCCAGCAGCCAACCTGGACGGAGGAGTTTAACCGGGGAGCTGTTTTTT. Amino acid sequence: CASSQPGRRSLTGELFF.

The sample holds one count of this clone. The chain employs TRBV5-1 and TRBJ2-1; 7 nucleotides line up with TRBD2. Per the germline V gene, CDR1 is SGHRS and CDR2 is YFSETQ. CDR3 size: 16 residues. V shed 4 bases and J 7 bases; nucleotides not matched to a gene: 14. The CDR3 DNA sequence: TGCGCCAGCAGCCCATGGGGCGGGAGAGAAGGGAATGAGCAGTTCTTC. Translated: CASSPWGGREGNEQFF. The whole variable domain, remainder taken from reference TRBV5-1 and TRBJ2-1, is KAGVTQTPRYLIKTRGQQVTLSCSPISGHRSVSWYQQTPGQGLQFLFEYFSETQRNKGNFPGRFSGRQFSNSRSEMNVSTLELGDSALYLCASSPWGGREGNEQFFGPGTRLTVL.

This clone was picked up one time. The V gene is TRBV18, the J gene TRBJ1-1; D unresolved. With 5 bases removed from V and 1 base from J, the gap between germline ends came to 11 bases. Germline V gene lookup returns CDR1 KGHSH and CDR2 LQKENI. This CDR3 is 14 amino acids long. The CDR3 here is CASSSLFGNTEAFF. The CDR3 DNA reads as TGTGCCAGCTCATCGCTCTTCGGGAACACTGAAGCTTTCTTT. The variable domain in full, with the rest retrieved from reference TRBV18 and TRBJ1-1, is NAGVMQNPRHLVRRRGQEARLRCSPMKGHSHVYWYRQLPEEGLKFMVYLQKENIIDESGMPKERFSAEFPKEGPSILRIQQVVRGDSAAYFCASSSLFGNTEAFFGQGTRLTVV.

The genes are TRBV6-5 and TRBJ2-5; D remains ambiguous. In germline, CDR1 is MNHEY, CDR2 SVGAGI. This CDR3 is 11 amino acids long. V lost 6 bases and J lost 2, with 4 bases in between. Here the CDR3 reads CASRHQETQYF. The DNA for the CDR3 is TGTGCCAGCAGACATCAAGAGACCCAGTACTTC.

As regards this clone: The junction departs from germline at one end; a sequencing error may be responsible. Other nucleotide sequences from this sample produce the same CDR3. The gene calls are TRBV5-1 and TRBJ1-1; D is undetermined. Germline V gene lookup returns CDR1 SGHRS and CDR2 YFSETQ. The CDR3 covers 14 residues. The CDR3 region has the DNA TGCGCCAGCAGCTTGGCTACAGAGAACACCGAAGCTTTCTTT. The encoded protein is CASSLATENTEAFF.

CDR3 DNA sequence: TGTGCCAGTAGGCAGGCTTATAATTCACCCCTCCACTTT. Its translation: CASRQAYNSPLHF. The gene calls are TRBV19 and TRBJ1-6; D unclear. The CDR3 totals 13 residues. V dropped 6 bases and J dropped 4 bases, with 7 bases sitting between them. Germline lookup yields CDR1 LNHDA and CDR2 SQIVND (reference sequence).

V gene TRBV6-5 combines with J gene TRBJ2-2, with 10 bases matching TRBD1. Per the germline V gene, CDR1 is MNHEY and CDR2 is SVGAGI. Trimming removed 10 bases from V and 6 bases from J; junction bases left unmatched: 8. The CDR3 consists of 14 residues. CDR3 nucleotides: TGTGCCATCTCAGACAGGGGGCCGGCCGGGGAGCTGTTTTTT. This gives the protein CAISDRGPAGELFF.

Only one count was recorded for this clone. The chain uses TRBV5-1 and TRBJ2-7, with 10 bases that match TRBD2. The CDR3 loop spans 15 amino acids. V was clipped by 1 base and J by 2 bases; unmatched bases: 3. Germline values: CDR1 SGHRS, CDR2 YFSETQ. DNA for the CDR3: TGCGCCAGCAGCTTGACTAGCGGGGCTACCTACGAGCAGTACTTC. Amino acids: CASSLTSGATYEQYF.

The chain links TRBV7-3 to TRBJ2-3, with 12 bases lining up with TRBD2. Germline V gene lookup returns CDR1 SGHTA and CDR2 FQGTGA. CDR3 size: 15 residues. With V trimmed by 5 bases and J by 4 bases, 4 bases remained unmatched. DNA for the CDR3: TGTGCCAGCAGCGAGCTAGCGGGAGGGCCAGATACGCAGTATTTT. It yields the protein CASSELAGGPDTQYF.

The chain is built from TRBV30 and TRBJ2-7; D gene uncertain. The CDR3 is 11 residues long. Trimming took off 3 bases at V and 2 bases at J, with 5 bases between the two ends. CDR1 is GTSNPN and CDR2 is SVGIG in the germline V gene (reference sequence). CDR3 in DNA: TGTGCCTGGAGGCGAACCTACGAGCAGTACTTC. The encoded protein is CAWRRTYEQYF. Together with reference TRBV30 and TRBJ2-7, the CDR3 gives the full variable domain: SQTIHQWPATLVQPVGSPLSLECTVEGTSNPNLYWYRQAAGRGLQLLFYSVGIGQISSEVPQNLSASRPQDRQFILSSKKLLLSDSGFYLCAWRRTYEQYFGPGTRLTVT.

V gene TRBV29-1 combines with J gene TRBJ2-6; a possible D gene is TRBD1 (6 bases). The CDR3 spans 11 residues. In germline, CDR1 is SQVTM, CDR2 ANQGSEA. With 7 bases removed from V and 12 bases from J, the gap between germline ends came to 13 bases. The CDR3 loop is CSALDSSVLTF. CDR3 DNA sequence: TGCAGCGCGTTGGACAGTTCCGTCCTGACTTTC.

V is TRBV7-2 and J is TRBJ2-1; TRBD2 matches at 10 bases. This CDR3 contains 15 residues. J gave up 4 bases and V 5 bases, and 5 bases lay outside the gene matches. The germline V gene encodes CDR1 SGHTA and CDR2 FQGNSA. DNA for the CDR3: TGTGCCAGCAGCATTGGGACTAGCGTGTACAATGAGCAGTTCTTC. Protein product: CASSIGTSVYNEQFF. The full variable domain, with the rest looked up from reference TRBV7-2 and TRBJ2-1, is GAGVSQSPSNKVTEKGKDVELRCDPISGHTALYWYRQSLGQGLEFLIYFQGNSAPDKSGLPSDRFSAERTGGSVSTLTIQRTQQEDSAVYLCASSIGTSVYNEQFFGPGTRLTVL.

The gene calls are TRBV11-3 and TRBJ2-1; 7 bases are a match to TRBD1. V trimming: 3 bases; J trimming: 6 bases; junction bases outside the gene matches: 2. This CDR3 has 13 residues. From germline, CDR1 is SGHNT and CDR2 YENEEA. CDR3 in DNA: TGTGCCAGCAGCTTGGGACAGTTCAATGAGCAGTTCTTC. Translation: CASSLGQFNEQFF.

This chain links TRBV7-6 with TRBJ2-1; 13 bases align to TRBD2. Germline CDR1 is SGHVS and CDR2 is FNYEAQ. This CDR3 is 15 amino acids long. With V trimmed by 11 bases and J by 5 bases, 9 bases remained unmatched. The CDR3 region has the DNA TGTGCCTCGGACTCCGGGACTAGCGGGGACAATGAGCAGTTCTTC. Translation gives CASDSGTSGDNEQFF.

CDR3 protein: CASSRLANPTGWYQETQYF. In DNA, the CDR3 is TGTGCCAGCAGCCGGCTGGCTAACCCCACGGGATGGTACCAAGAGACCCAGTACTTC. The gene calls are TRBV14 and TRBJ2-5; TRBD2 is a possible D gene (5 bases). The CDR3 sequence is 19 residues long. The germline V gene encodes CDR1 SGHDN and CDR2 FVKESK. V was cut by 4 bases and J by 0 bases, with 24 bases left in between.

The V call is TRBV4-1, the J call TRBJ2-1; possible D gene TRBD2, 5 bases. CDR3 length: 17 amino acids. Germline V gene lookup returns CDR1 MGHRA and CDR2 YSYEKL. V was pared by 3 bases and J by 0 bases, with 15 bases between. CDR3 sequence (DNA): TGCGCCAGCAGCCATGGGAGCTCCCTTAGCTCCTACAATGAGCAGTTCTTC. Translated, it gives CASSHGSSLSSYNEQFF.

V is TRBV7-8 and J is TRBJ1-4, with D perhaps matching TRBD1 (6 bases). Per germline, CDR1 SGHVS and CDR2 FQNEAQ. This CDR3 has 14 amino acids. The V end lost 3 bases, the J end lost 6 bases, and 11 bases lay between the germline ends. In nucleotides, the CDR3 is TGTGCCAGCAGCTTGTACAGGGCCGATGAAAAACTGTTTTTT. Its translation is CASSLYRADEKLFF.

On this clone itself: Other DNA sequences in this sample translate to the same CDR3. V usage is TRBV5-1 and J usage is TRBJ2-5; TRBD1 aligns across 8 bases. Germline V CDR1 and CDR2: SGHRS, YFSETQ. This CDR3 is 15 amino acids long. The V and J ends lost 0 bases and 5 bases, in that order; junction bases with no gene match: 6. The CDR3 loop is CASSLGAGGGETQYF. The CDR3 bases are TGCGCCAGCAGCTTGGGAGCAGGGGGCGGTGAGACCCAGTACTTC.

The rearrangement links TRBV10-2 to TRBJ2-5, with 10 bases that match TRBD1. This CDR3 has 16 amino acids. Germline V gene data show CDR1 as WSHSY and CDR2 as SAAADI. V shed 3 bases and J 0 bases; nucleotides not matched to a gene: 4. The CDR3 loop is CASSDPGQGYQETQYF. The CDR3 region has the DNA TGCGCCAGCAGTGACCCGGGACAGGGGTACCAAGAGACCCAGTACTTC.

CDR3 sequence reads: CASSKGRTNTGELFF. For the CDR3, the DNA is TGTGCCAGTAGTAAAGGCAGGACGAACACCGGGGAGCTGTTTTTT. The V gene is TRBV19, the J gene TRBJ2-2; D gene uncertain. The length of the CDR3 is 15 residues. Germline CDR1 LNHDA, CDR2 SQIVND (reference sequence). The V gene lost 4 bases and the J gene lost 0 bases, with 9 bases spanning the gap.

The chain couples TRBV4-3 to TRBJ2-3; TRBD1 matches 7 bases. V was pared by 3 bases and J by 2 bases, with 2 bases of the junction left unmatched. Germline assignment: CDR1 LGHNA and CDR2 YSLEER. The CDR3 has 14 residues. DNA for the CDR3: TGCGCCAGCAGCCATACAGGGGACACAGATACGCAGTATTTT. It yields the protein CASSHTGDTDTQYF.

V gene TRBV5-6 combines with J gene TRBJ1-5; D possibly corresponds to TRBD1 (6 bases). V was cut by 5 bases and J by 7 bases, with 19 bases left in between. Germline assignment: CDR1 SGHDT and CDR2 YYEEEE. This CDR3 comprises 15 residues. In DNA form, the CDR3 reads TGTGCCAGCAGGGGGCCGGGGGGCTTGGGGCAGCCCCAGCATTTT. This sequence encodes CASRGPGGLGQPQHF.

The chain employs TRBV7-8 and TRBJ2-4; 13 nucleotides align to TRBD2. Trimming at V came to 4 bases and at J to 2 bases, leaving 8 bases not matched to a gene. Germline assignment: CDR1 SGHVS and CDR2 FQNEAQ. The length of the CDR3 is 18 residues. In DNA, the CDR3 is TGTGCCAGCAGCTCCGGACTAGCGGGAGCGTTCTCCAAAAACATTCAGTACTTC. This gives the protein CASSSGLAGAFSKNIQYF. The full variable domain, completed using reference TRBV7-8 and TRBJ2-4, is GAGVSQSPRYKVAKRGQDVALRCDPISGHVSLFWYQQALGQGPEFLTYFQNEAQLDKSGLPSDRFFAERPEGSVSTLKIQRTQQEDSAVYLCASSSGLAGAFSKNIQYFGAGTRLSVL.

V usage is TRBV27 and J usage is TRBJ2-7, with D unclear. Germline V gene sequence: CDR1 MNHEY, CDR2 SMNVEV (reference sequence). CDR3 size: 13 residues. The V end lost 7 bases, the J end lost 2 bases, and 12 bases lay between the germline ends. CDR3 protein: CASTSGSAYEQYF. The CDR3 bases are TGTGCCAGCACCTCCGGGTCGGCCTACGAGCAGTACTTC.

The chain uses TRBV28 and TRBJ2-5, with a tentative D call TRBD2 (6 bases). V shed 5 bases and J shed 6 bases, with 16 bases lying between them. The CDR3 extends over 14 amino acids. CDR1 MDHEN and CDR2 SYDVKM come from the germline V gene. CDR3 residues: CASSPIFTSQTQYF. The CDR3 coding sequence is TGTGCCAGCAGTCCTATTTTCACTAGCCAGACCCAGTACTTC.